In this sample, the clone carrying this T cell receptor beta chain turned up once. Its target is not known. The data belong to a study of radiotherapy plus CTLA-4 blockade in lung cancer. Study-wide background: Objective responses were recorded in around a sixth of patients, with disease control recorded in about 33%. Broader study findings: Interferon-beta, together with early blood T cell clone dynamics, reportedly best predicted response. Following radiotherapy plus ipilimumab, tumor-derived TCR clones expanded in the blood.

Chemo-refractory metastatic non-small-cell lung cancer patients were treated with focal radiation plus CTLA-4 blockade with ipilimumab. Method: immunoSEQ multiplex PCR; TCRdb's copy keeps in-frame clones and lacks some. The table shows about 97,000 clones, with approximately 72% occurring only once. The TCR sequence derives from a human donor with non-small cell lung cancer who had a partial response to radiotherapy plus ipilimumab. Some clones in this sample may be carry-over from other donors' samples. The source was peripheral blood, collected from a patient treated with radiotherapy plus ipilimumab.

In DNA form, the CDR3 reads TGTGCCAGCAGAGCCAAAACTAGCACAGATACGCAGTATTTT. Translation gives CASRAKTSTDTQYF. This chain joins TRBV7-3 and TRBJ2-3; D gene ambiguous. V lost 6 bases to trimming and J lost 0 bases, with 10 bases between them. The CDR3 loop spans 14 amino acids. Germline assignment: CDR1 SGHTA and CDR2 FQGTGA.